Below are 5 T cell receptor beta chains sequenced from a single sample in a study of cytomegalovirus exposure and HLA in healthy donors. The PCR was carried out with 60 Vbeta primers and 13 Jbeta primers. Generated by immunoSEQ multiplex PCR, the TCRdb table keeps only in-frame clones and is missing some. The sample has around 120,000 clones; roughly 72% are singletons. What was sequenced was PBMCs. The receptors were gathered from a woman in her forties or fifties in good health and CMV-seropositive.

The gene calls are TRBV20-1 and TRBJ2-3; D uncertain. Trimming pared 5 bases from V and 3 bases from J, leaving 6 bases between. Germline V gene sequence: CDR1 DFQATT, CDR2 SNEGSKA (reference sequence). The CDR3 is made up of 11 amino acids. CDR3 sequence reads: CSAGQTDTQYF. CDR3 DNA sequence: TGCAGTGCTGGGCAGACAGATACGCAGTATTTT.

Comments on this clone: One junction end does not reproduce the germline sequence, and a read error may be involved. V usage is TRBV6-1 and J usage is TRBJ2-7; tentatively, D is TRBD2 (6 bases). The germline gives CDR1 MNHNS, CDR2 SASEGT. CDR3 length: 14 amino acids. This CDR3 reads CATDAGLGLTSTNF. CDR3 DNA sequence: TGTGCCACCGATGCGGGACTTGGGCTAACATCTACAAACTTC.

The chain employs TRBV14 and TRBJ2-1; D possibly corresponds to TRBD2 (6 bases). Trimming pared 4 bases from V and 5 bases from J, leaving 12 bases between. Germline CDR1 is SGHDN and CDR2 is FVKESK. The CDR3 runs to 14 residues. The CDR3 loop reads CASSRGLLDNEQFF. The DNA for the CDR3 is TGTGCCAGCAGCCGTGGACTACTCGACAATGAGCAGTTCTTC.

The rearrangement links TRBV19 to TRBJ1-2, with D hard to call. This CDR3 contains 13 residues. Germline V lookup: CDR1 LNHDA, CDR2 SQIVND (reference sequence). Trimming left V 7 bases short and J 0 bases short, with 9 bases between. The CDR3 loop reads CASNRAPNYGYTF. The CDR3 coding sequence is TGTGCCAGTAATCGAGCCCCTAACTATGGCTACACCTTC.

This clone came up once. The chain recombines TRBV10-1 with TRBJ2-5, with TRBD2 matching over 7 bases. The V segment lost 3 bases and the J segment 5 bases; nucleotides outside the gene matches: 3. The CDR3 extends over 13 amino acids. Germline V lookup: CDR1 WNHNN, CDR2 SYGVQD (reference sequence). The CDR3 DNA reads as TGCGCCAGCAGTGAAGCGGGGCAGGAGACCCAGTACTTC. Its protein product is CASSEAGQETQYF.